The clone carrying this TCR beta chain was observed once. The antigen remains unidentified. A multiplex PCR was run with 60 Vbeta primers and 13 Jbeta primers. Sequencing was performed with immunoSEQ multiplex PCR; in TCRdb, only in-frame clones are kept and a portion is missing. Of about 220,000 clones listed, roughly 80% are singletons. This sample was taken from a study of cytomegalovirus exposure and HLA in healthy donors. In the study overall: Membership in the Caucasian-associated ancestry cluster was found for 75% to 90% of almost 400 genotyped donors. The study's findings and limits: CMV serostatus alone was available as immune exposure information. A further, later analysis showed that HLA-associated TCR beta chains (compared with equally common others) were more clonally expanded.

The length of the CDR3 is 17 residues. J lost 5 bases, V lost 4 bases, and 6 bases had no gene match. Looked up from germline, CDR1 is MNHNS and CDR2 is SASEGT. The rearrangement links TRBV6-1 to TRBJ2-3; 16 positions agree with TRBD2. The receptor was isolated from a man aged 35-49 years in good health and CMV-seropositive. The sequencing input was PBMCs. This CDR3 reads CASSGGLAGGPVDTQYF. CDR3 nucleotides: TGTGCCAGCAGTGGGGGACTAGCGGGAGGGCCGGTAGATACGCAGTATTTT.